Listed below are T cell receptor beta chains from one sample, sequenced in a study of tumor-infiltrating lymphocytes in localized non-small cell lung cancer. Measured with immunoSEQ multiplex PCR; TCRdb has only the in-frame clones, and not every one. The sample contains more than 7,500 clones, around 80% of which appear only once. Sequencing input: uninvolved lung tissue not adjacent to the tumor. The receptors were gathered from a human donor with non-small cell lung cancer. CDR3s include the opening cysteine and the closing phenylalanine or tryptophan. Fields, in order: V gene, J gene, CDR3 length, CDR3 protein.

TRBV29-1,TRBJ2-5,14,CSVVGLADQETQYF
TRBV9,TRBJ1-5,16,CASSASEGASNQPQHF
TRBV29-1,TRBJ2-7,13,CSVEEGQDYEQYF
TRBV10-3,TRBJ2-7,13,CAITGDRMNEQYF
TRBV2,TRBJ2-2,16,CASSEEGGGITGELFF
TRBV11-1,TRBJ2-1,15,CASSLGGFTSNEQFF
TRBV5-4,TRBJ2-1,14,CASSLVGKYNEQFF
TRBV19,TRBJ1-2,15,CASVPGTGGRYGYTF
TRBV6-6,TRBJ2-7,13,CASTPLAGEKQYF
TRBV15,TRBJ1-2,13,CATSRDQNYGYTF
TRBV19,TRBJ1-5,16,CASSTPVQVINQPQHF
TRBV7-9,TRBJ1-1,16,CASSLDFIGGLGEAFF
TRBV7-3,TRBJ1-3,13,CASSDGSGNTIYF
TRBV7-6,TRBJ2-3,16,CASSSLAGVSTDTQYF
TRBV6-5,TRBJ2-3,14,CASSTSGSTDTQYF
TRBV27,TRBJ2-7,15,CASSSPTGGSYEQYF
TRBV4-3,TRBJ1-4,16,CASSQGGSPRGEKLFF
TRBV29-1,TRBJ2-5,12,CSVGGGGETQYF
TRBV11-2,TRBJ2-2,15,CASSQGGPLTGELFF
TRBV7-2,TRBJ2-1,15,CASSLDPSGYNEQFF
TRBV11-3,TRBJ2-7,16,CASSGDLQGAEPEQYF
TRBV7-8,TRBJ2-7,13,CASGWDSSYEQYF
TRBV10-3,TRBJ2-5,16,CAISGRWAGQSETQYF
TRBV7-6,TRBJ1-6,16,CASSLAVSGYNSPLHF
TRBV9,TRBJ2-3,14,CASSVSGKGDTQYF
TRBV7-3,TRBJ2-2,12,CASSLQGGELFF
TRBV6-9,TRBJ2-1,16,CASSFPGGRFYNEQFF
TRBV7-7,TRBJ2-7,15,CASSLGPGEDYEQYF
TRBV6-1,TRBJ1-2,18,CASSESNVGTGKWDGYTF
TRBV30,TRBJ1-4,13,CAWSFGANEKLFF
TRBV27,TRBJ1-6,15,CASTPDSSYNSPLHF
TRBV14,TRBJ2-7,14,CASRLASGAYEQYF
TRBV2,TRBJ1-6,13,CASSEDWNSPLHF
TRBV29-1,TRBJ2-7,14,CSVVGRGPTYEQYF
TRBV5-4,TRBJ1-6,16,CASSLALDMWNSPLHF
TRBV7-6,TRBJ1-1,13,CASSLDQGTEAFF
TRBV11-3,TRBJ2-1,18,CASSLGSTSGGGIDEQFF
TRBV5-1,TRBJ1-5,14,CASSETGGNQPQHF
TRBV5-1,TRBJ2-1,15,CASSLEGAGTKEPFF
TRBV30,TRBJ2-7,17,CAWTSTLLGWGPYEQYF
TRBV13,TRBJ2-7,17,CASSSRDRGPRVYEQYF
TRBV11-2,TRBJ2-7,15,CASSLSSDAAYEQYF
TRBV4-2,TRBJ1-1,18,CASSPIVGTSWVNTEAFF
TRBV4-1,TRBJ2-2,16,CASSPTTGTGNGELFF
TRBV11-2,TRBJ2-7,13,CASSIGLSYEQYF
TRBV15,TRBJ2-3,14,CATSNGGNTDTQYF
TRBV29-1,TRBJ1-4,12,CSVGQSNEKLFF
TRBV6-5,TRBJ2-3,12,CASSSSTDTQYF
TRBV19,TRBJ1-1,15,CASSIGTGGDTEAFF
TRBV6-6,TRBJ1-5,13,CASSYTRTGNCHF
TRBV12-5,TRBJ1-2,17,CASGSDRGRDGDYGYTF
TRBV7-3,TRBJ2-2,15,CASSFMGQNTGELFF
TRBV11-2,TRBJ2-1,16,CASSTTRGGSYNEQFF
TRBV6-5,TRBJ2-5,14,CASSYLGAAQTQYF
TRBV30,TRBJ2-1,15,CAWSVSGRRGNEQFF
TRBV9,TRBJ2-5,13,CASSVATGETQYF
TRBV5-5,TRBJ1-4,14,CASRPGTDNEKLFF
TRBV4-3,TRBJ2-2,15,CASSQGDLYTGELFF
TRBV28,TRBJ1-5,16,CASSLSGKDSNQPQHF